This T cell receptor (beta chain) is drawn from a study of cytomegalovirus exposure and HLA in healthy donors. Findings and caveats of the study: Rare sequences made up most TCRs, while some public TCRs were found in many donors. In an earlier analysis, most TCR beta V segments were productive about 87% or about 30% of the time.

Points on this clone: Antigen: not known.

In the PCR, 60 Vbeta and 13 Jbeta primers were used. Here immunoSEQ multiplex PCR was the method, and the copy in TCRdb shows in-frame clones only, minus some. The sample consists of about 210,000 clones, 82% of them appearing once. This sequence originates from a man between 40 and 49 years old in good health and CMV-seropositive. Sequencing was carried out using PBMCs.

The DNA for the CDR3 is TGTGCCAGCAGTAACCCGGGACTTAACACTGAAGCTTTCTTT. Translated, it gives CASSNPGLNTEAFF. The rearrangement links TRBV27 to TRBJ1-1; D is possibly TRBD1 (5 bases). CDR3 length: 14 amino acids. The germline V and J ends were trimmed by 5 bases and 2 bases, with 12 bases remaining between them. CDR1 and CDR2 from the germline V gene are MNHEY and SMNVEV (reference sequence).